The clone carrying this T cell receptor (beta chain) has only a few counts. The antigen is undetermined. Trimming removed 4 bases from V and 3 bases from J; junction bases left unmatched: 10. CDR3 length equals 16 residues. Germline V lookup: CDR1 SGHVS, CDR2 FQNEAQ. Investigators sorted PBMCs to obtain both CD4+ and CD8+ T cells. Extracted from the samples, RNA was reverse transcribed into cDNA to serve as the sequencing template. Here immunoSEQ multiplex PCR was the method, and the copy in TCRdb shows in-frame clones only, minus some. The table shows 200,000 or so clones, with roughly three fifths occurring only once. The data were obtained in a study of CD8+ T cells in alopecia areata. General study points: An increase in clonality over normal scalp was evident in lesional scalp, especially alopecia totalis/universalis. Scalp specimens additionally yield sequences from normal skin's resident alphabeta T cells. Among patients, TCR sharing was less clear than in mice, a difference possibly due in part to HLA diversity in the patient population.

The rearrangement links TRBV7-8 to TRBJ2-7, with TRBD1 identical over 9 bases. The specimen sequenced was CD8+ T cells sorted from blood. The sequence derives from a human donor in good health. The CDR3 DNA sequence: TGTGCCAGCAGCTGGGTCGACAGGGGGAACCTCTACGAGCAGTACTTC. This encodes CASSWVDRGNLYEQYF.